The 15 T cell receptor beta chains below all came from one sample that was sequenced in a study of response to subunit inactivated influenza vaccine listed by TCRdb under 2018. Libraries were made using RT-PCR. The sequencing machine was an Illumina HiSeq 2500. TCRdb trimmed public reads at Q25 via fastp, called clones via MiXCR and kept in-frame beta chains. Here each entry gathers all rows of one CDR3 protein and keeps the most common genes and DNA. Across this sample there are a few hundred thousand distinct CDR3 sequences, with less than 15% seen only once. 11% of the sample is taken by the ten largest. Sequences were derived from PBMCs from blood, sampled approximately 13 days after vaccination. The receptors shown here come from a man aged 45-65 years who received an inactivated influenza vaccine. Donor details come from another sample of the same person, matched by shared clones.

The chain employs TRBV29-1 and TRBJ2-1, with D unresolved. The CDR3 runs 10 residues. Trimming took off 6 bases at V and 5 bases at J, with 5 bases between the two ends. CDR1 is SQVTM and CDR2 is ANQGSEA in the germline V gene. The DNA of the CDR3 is TGCAGCGTGGCGGACAATGAGCAGTTCTTC. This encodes CSVADNEQFF.

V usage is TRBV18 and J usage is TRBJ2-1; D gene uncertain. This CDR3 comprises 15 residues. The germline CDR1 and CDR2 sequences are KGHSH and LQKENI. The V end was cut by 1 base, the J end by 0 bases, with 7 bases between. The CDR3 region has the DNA TGTGCCAGCTCACCACAGGCGGCCTCCTACAATGAGCAGTTCTTC. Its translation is CASSPQAASYNEQFF.

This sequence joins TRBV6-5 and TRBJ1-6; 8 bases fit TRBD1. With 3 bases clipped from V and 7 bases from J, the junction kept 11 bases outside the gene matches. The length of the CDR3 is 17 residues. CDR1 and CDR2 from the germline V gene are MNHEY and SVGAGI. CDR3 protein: CASSYSPQGARNSPLHF. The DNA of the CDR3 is TGTGCCAGCAGTTATTCACCCCAGGGGGCGCGGAATTCACCCCTCCACTTT.

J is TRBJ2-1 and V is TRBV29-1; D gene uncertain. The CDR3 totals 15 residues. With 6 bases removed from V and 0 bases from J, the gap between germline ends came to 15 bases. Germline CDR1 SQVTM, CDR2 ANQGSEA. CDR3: CSVSNSPLSYNEQFF. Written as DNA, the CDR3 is TGCAGCGTCTCCAATTCACCTCTCTCCTACAATGAGCAGTTCTTC.

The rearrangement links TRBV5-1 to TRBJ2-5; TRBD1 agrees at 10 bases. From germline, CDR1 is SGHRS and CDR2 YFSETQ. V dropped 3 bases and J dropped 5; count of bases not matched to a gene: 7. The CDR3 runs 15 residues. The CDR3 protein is CASSWTGGSRETQYF. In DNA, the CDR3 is TGCGCCAGCAGCTGGACAGGGGGATCAAGGGAGACCCAGTACTTC. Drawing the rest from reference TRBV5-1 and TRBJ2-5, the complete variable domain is KAGVTQTPRYLIKTRGQQVTLSCSPISGHRSVSWYQQTPGQGLQFLFEYFSETQRNKGNFPGRFSGRQFSNSRSEMNVSTLELGDSALYLCASSWTGGSRETQYFGPGTRLLVL.

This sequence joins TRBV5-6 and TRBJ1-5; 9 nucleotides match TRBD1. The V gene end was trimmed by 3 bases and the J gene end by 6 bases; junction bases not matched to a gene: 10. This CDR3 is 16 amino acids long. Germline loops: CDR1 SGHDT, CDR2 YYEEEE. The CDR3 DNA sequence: TGTGCCAGCAGCTACCGATTGGGACAGGGAAGTCAGCCCCAGCATTTT. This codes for CASSYRLGQGSQPQHF.

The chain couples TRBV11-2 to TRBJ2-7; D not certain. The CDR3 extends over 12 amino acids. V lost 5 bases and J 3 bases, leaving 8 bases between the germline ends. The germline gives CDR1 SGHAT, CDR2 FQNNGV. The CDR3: CASSTWGYEQYF. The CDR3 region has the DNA TGTGCCAGCAGCACGTGGGGCTACGAGCAGTACTTC.

CDR3: CASSLFRLRSNQPQHF. The CDR3 DNA is TGTGCCAGCAGTTTATTTCGGTTGCGTAGCAATCAGCCCCAGCATTTT. The J gene is TRBJ1-5, the V gene TRBV28, with D unresolved. This CDR3 spans 16 amino acids. CDR1 and CDR2 from the germline V gene are MDHEN and SYDVKM. Trimming removed 1 base from V and 0 bases from J, with 10 bases in between.

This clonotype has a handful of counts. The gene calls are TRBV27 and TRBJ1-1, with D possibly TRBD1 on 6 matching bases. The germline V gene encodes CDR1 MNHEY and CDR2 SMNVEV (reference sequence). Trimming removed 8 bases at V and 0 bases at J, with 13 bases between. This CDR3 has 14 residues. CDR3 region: CASGGDTLNTEAFF. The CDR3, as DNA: TGTGCCAGCGGGGGGGACACCTTGAACACTGAAGCTTTCTTT.

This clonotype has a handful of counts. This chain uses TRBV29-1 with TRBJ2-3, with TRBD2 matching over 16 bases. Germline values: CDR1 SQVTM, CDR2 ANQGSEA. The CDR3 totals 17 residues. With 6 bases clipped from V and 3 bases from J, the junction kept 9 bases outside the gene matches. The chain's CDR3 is CSVKSGTSGGATDTQYF. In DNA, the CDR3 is TGCAGCGTCAAATCTGGGACTAGCGGGGGGGCGACAGATACGCAGTATTTT.

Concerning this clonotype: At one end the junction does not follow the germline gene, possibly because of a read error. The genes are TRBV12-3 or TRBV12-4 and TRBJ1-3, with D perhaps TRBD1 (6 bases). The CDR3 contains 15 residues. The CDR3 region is CVSSLGGTTGNTIYF. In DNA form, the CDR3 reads TGTGTCAGCAGTTTAGGCGGGACAACTGGAAACACCATATATTTT.

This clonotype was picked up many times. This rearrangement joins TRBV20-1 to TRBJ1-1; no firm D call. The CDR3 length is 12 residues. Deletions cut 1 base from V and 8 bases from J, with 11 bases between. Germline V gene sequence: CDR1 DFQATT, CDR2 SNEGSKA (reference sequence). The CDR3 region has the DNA TGCAGTGCTAGAGCATCTAGAAGAGAAGCTTTCTTT. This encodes CSARASRREAFF.

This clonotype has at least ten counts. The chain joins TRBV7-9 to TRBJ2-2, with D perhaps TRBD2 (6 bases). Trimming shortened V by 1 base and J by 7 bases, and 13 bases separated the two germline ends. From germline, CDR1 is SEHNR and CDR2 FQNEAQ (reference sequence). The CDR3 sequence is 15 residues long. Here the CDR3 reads CASSLERWRDGELFF. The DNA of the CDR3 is TGTGCCAGCAGCTTAGAGCGGTGGCGGGACGGGGAGCTGTTTTTT.

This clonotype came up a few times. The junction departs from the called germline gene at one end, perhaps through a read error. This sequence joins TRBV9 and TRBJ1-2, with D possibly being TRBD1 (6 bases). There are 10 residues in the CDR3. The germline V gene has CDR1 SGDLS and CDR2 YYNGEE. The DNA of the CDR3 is TGTGCCAGCAGCGACAGGGAAGGAAACTTC. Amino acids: CASSDREGNF.

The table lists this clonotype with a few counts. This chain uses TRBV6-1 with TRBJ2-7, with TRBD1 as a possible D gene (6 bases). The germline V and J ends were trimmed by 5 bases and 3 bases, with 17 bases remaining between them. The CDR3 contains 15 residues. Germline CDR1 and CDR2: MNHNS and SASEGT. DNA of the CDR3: TGTGCCAGCAGTCCCTTACCGGGACATCACTACGAGCAGTACTTC. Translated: CASSPLPGHHYEQYF.